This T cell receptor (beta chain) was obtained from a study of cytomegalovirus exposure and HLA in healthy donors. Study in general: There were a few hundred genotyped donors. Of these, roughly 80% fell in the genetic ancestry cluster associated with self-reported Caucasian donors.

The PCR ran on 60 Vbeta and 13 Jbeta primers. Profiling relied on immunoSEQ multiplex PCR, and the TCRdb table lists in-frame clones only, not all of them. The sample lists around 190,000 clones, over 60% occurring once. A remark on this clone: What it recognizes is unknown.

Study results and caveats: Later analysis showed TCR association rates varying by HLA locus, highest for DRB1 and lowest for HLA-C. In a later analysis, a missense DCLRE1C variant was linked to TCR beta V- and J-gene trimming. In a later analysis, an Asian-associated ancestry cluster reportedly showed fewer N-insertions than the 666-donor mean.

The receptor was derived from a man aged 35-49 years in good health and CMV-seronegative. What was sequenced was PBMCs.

CDR3 amino acids: CASSIGQENTEAFF. CDR3 coding DNA: TGTGCCAGTAGTATAGGACAGGAGAACACTGAAGCTTTCTTT. The chain links TRBV19 to TRBJ1-1; tentatively, D is TRBD1 (6 bases). With 1 base removed from V and 1 base from J, the gap between germline ends came to 7 bases. This CDR3 spans 14 amino acids. Per the germline V gene, CDR1 is LNHDA and CDR2 is SQIVND (reference sequence).